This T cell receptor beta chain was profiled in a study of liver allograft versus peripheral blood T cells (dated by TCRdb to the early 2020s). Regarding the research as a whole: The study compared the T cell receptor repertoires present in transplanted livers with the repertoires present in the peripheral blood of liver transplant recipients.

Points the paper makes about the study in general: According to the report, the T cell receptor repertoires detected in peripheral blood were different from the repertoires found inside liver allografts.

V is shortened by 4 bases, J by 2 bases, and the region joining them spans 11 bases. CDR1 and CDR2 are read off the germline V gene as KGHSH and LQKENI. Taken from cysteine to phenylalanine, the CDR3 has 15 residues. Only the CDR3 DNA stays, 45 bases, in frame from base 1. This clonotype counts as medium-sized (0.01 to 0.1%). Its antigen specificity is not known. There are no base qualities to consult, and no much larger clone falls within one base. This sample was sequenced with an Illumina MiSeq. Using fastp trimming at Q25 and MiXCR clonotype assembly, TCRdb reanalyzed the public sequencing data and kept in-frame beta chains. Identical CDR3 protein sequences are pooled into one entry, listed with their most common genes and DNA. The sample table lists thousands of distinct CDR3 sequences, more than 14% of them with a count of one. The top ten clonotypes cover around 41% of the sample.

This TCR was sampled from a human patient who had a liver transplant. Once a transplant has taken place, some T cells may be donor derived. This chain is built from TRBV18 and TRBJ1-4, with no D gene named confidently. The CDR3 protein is CASSLLDDTNEKLFF. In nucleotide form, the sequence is TGTGCCAGCTCACTCCTGGATGATACTAATGAAAAACTGTTTTTT. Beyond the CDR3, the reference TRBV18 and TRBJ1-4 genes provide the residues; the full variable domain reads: NAGVMQNPRHLVRRRGQEARLRCSPMKGHSHVYWYRQLPEEGLKFMVYLQKENIIDESGMPKERFSAEFPKEGPSILRIQQVVRGDSAAYFCASSLLDDTNEKLFFGSGTQLSVL.